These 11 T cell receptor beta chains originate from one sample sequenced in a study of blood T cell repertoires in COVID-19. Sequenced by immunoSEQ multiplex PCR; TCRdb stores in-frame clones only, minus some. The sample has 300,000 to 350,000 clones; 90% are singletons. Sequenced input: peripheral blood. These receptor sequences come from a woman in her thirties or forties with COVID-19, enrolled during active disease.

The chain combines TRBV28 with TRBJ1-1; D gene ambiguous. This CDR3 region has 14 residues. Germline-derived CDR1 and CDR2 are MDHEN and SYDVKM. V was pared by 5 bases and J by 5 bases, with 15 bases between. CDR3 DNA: TGTGCCAGCAGTGAGTCAGGTTTACGGACTGAAGCTTTCTTT. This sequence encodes CASSESGLRTEAFF.

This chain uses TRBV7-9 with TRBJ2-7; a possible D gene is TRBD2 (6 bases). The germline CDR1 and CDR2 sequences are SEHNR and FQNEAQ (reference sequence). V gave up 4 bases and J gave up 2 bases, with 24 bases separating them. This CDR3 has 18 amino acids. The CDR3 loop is CASSSLSSVPKVAYEQYF. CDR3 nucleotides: TGTGCCAGCAGCTCCTTATCTAGCGTCCCAAAGGTGGCCTACGAGCAGTACTTC.

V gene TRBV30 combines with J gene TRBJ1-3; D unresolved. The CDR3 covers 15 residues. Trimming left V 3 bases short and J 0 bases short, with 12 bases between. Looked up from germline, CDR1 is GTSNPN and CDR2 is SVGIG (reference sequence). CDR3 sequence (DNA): TGTGCCTGGAGACCTACTTGGTCCTCTGGAAACACCATATATTTT. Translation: CAWRPTWSSGNTIYF. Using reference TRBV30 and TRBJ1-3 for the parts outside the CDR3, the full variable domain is SQTIHQWPATLVQPVGSPLSLECTVEGTSNPNLYWYRQAAGRGLQLLFYSVGIGQISSEVPQNLSASRPQDRQFILSSKKLLLSDSGFYLCAWRPTWSSGNTIYFGEGSWLTVV.

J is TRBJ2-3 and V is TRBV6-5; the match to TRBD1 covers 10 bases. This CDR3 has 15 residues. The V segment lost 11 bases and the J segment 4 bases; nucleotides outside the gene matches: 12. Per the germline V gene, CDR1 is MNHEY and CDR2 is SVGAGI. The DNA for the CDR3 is TGTGCCGGAGGTCGGACAGGGGGATCATCAGATACGCAGTATTTT. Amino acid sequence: CAGGRTGGSSDTQYF.

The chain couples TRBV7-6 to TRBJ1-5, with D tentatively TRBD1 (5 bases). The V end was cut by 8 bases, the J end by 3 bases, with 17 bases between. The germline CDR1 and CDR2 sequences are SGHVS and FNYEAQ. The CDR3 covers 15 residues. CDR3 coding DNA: TGTGCCAGCCAGCCCGGGCCGGGGGTCAATCAGCCCCAGCATTTT. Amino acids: CASQPGPGVNQPQHF.

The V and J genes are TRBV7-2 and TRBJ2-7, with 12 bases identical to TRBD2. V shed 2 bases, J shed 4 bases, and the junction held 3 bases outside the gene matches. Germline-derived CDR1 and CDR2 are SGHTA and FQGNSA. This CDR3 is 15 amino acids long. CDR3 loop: CASSLLLAGGYEQYF. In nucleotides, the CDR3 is TGTGCCAGCAGCTTATTACTAGCGGGAGGTTACGAGCAGTACTTC.

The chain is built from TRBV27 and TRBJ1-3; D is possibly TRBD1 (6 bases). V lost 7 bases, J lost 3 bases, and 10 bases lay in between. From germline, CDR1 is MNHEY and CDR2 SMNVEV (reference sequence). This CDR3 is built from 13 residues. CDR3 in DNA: TGTGCCAGCATCCCCAGGGGTGGAAACACCATATATTTT. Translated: CASIPRGGNTIYF.

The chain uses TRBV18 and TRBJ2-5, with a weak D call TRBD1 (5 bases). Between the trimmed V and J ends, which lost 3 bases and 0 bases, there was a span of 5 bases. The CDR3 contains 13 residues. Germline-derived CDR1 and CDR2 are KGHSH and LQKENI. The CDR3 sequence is CASSPTDQETQYF. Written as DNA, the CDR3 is TGTGCCAGCTCACCGACAGACCAAGAGACCCAGTACTTC.

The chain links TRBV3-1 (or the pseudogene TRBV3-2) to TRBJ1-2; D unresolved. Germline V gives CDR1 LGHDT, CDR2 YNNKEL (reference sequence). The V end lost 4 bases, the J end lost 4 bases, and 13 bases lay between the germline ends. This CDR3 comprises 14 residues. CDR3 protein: CASSPDGEVYGYTF. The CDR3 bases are TGTGCCAGCAGCCCAGACGGGGAGGTCTATGGCTACACCTTC.

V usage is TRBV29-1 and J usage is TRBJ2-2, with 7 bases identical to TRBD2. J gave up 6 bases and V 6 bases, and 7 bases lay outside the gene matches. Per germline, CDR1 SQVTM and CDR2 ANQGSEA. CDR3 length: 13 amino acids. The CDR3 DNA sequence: TGCAGCGTCGGACTAGTTAAGTCCGGGGAGCTGTTTTTT. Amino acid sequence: CSVGLVKSGELFF.

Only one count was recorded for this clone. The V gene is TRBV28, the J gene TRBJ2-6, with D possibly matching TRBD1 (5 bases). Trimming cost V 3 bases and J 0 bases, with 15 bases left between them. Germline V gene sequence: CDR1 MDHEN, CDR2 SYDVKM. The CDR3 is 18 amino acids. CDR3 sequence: CASSLSFSGISGANVLTF. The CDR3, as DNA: TGTGCCAGCAGTTTGTCTTTCTCAGGGATCTCTGGGGCCAACGTCCTGACTTTC.